What follows is one TCR beta chain and its context. This CDR3 has 14 residues. V was pared by 6 bases and J by 7 bases, with 16 bases between. Germline CDR1 reads SGHTA; CDR2 reads FQGNSA. This sample stems from a study of blood T cell repertoires in COVID-19. Turning to the study itself: Collection of acute and convalescent COVID-19 samples took place in the United States, Italy and Spain.

Source study methods: From reference gene primer amplification, estimates of nucleated cell counts were derived. Assay used: immunoSEQ multiplex PCR; TCRdb lists only in-frame clones, some missing. From that table come the V and J calls and clone size; the DNA was used to work out D and trimming. Here the sample spans about 60,000 clones, roughly 88% being singletons. This sequence was found in a man between 60 and 75 years old with acute or convalescent COVID-19. The chain links TRBV7-2 to TRBJ2-1; tentatively, D is TRBD2 (6 bases). The source material was peripheral blood. The CDR3 sequence: CASSPGGSSNEQFF. CDR3 DNA sequence: TGTGCCAGCAGTCCAGGAGGGAGTTCGAATGAGCAGTTCTTC.